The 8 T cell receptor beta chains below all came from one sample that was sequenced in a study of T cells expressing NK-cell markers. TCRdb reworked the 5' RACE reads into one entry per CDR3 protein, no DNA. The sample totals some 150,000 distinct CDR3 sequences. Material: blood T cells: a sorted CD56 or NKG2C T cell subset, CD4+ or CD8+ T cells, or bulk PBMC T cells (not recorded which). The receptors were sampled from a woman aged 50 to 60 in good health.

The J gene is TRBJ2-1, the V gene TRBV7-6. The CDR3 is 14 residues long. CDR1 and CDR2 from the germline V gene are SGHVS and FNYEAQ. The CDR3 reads CASSFTTSLNEQFF. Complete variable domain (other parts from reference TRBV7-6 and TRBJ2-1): GAGVSQSPRYKVTKRGQDVALRCDPISGHVSLYWYRQALGQGPEFLTYFNYEAQQDKSGLPNDRFSAERPEGSISTLTIQRTEQRDSAMYRCASSFTTSLNEQFFGPGTRLTVL.

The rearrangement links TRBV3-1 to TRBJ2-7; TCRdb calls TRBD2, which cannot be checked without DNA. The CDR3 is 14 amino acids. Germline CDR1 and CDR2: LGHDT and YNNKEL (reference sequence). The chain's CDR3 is CASSQDTSGNEQYF.

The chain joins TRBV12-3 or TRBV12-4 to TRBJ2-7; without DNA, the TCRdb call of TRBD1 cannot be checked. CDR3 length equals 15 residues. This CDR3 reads CASRHRTGNPYEQYF.

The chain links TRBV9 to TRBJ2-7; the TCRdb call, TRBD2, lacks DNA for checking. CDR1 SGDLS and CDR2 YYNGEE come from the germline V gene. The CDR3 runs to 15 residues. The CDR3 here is CASSSRDYLRNEQYF.

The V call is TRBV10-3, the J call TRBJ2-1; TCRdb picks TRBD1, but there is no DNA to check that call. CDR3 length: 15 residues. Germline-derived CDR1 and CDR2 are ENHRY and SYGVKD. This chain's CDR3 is CAISESRDSSGEQFF.

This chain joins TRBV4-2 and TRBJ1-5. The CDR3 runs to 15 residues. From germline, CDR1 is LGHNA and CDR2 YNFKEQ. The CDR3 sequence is CASSQARGSNQPQHF.

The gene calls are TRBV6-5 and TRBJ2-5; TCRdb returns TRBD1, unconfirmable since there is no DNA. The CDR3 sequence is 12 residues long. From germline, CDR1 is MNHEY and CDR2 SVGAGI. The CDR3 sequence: CASSARPGTQYF.

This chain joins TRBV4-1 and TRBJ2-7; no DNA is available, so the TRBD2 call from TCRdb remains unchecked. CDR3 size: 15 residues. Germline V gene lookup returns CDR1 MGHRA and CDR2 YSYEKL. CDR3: CASSHKTSLGYEQYF.